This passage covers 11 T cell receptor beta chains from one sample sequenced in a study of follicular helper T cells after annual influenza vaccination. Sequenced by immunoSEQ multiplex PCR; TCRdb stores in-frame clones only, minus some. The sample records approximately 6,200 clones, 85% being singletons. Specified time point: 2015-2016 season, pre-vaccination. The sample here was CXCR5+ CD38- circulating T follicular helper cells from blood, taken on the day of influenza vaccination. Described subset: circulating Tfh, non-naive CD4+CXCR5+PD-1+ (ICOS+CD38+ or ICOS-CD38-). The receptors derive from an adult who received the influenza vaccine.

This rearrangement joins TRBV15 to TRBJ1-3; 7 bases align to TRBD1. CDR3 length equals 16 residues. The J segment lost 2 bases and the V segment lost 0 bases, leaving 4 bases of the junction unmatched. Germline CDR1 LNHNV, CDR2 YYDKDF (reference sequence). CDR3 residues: CATSRDLTGAGNTIYF. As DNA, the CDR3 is TGTGCCACCAGCAGAGATCTAACAGGGGCTGGAAACACCATATATTTT.

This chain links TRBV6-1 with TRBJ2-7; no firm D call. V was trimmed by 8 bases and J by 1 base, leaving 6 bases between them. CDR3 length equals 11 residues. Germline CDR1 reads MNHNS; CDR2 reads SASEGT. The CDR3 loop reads CASVGSYEQYF. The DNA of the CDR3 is TGTGCCAGCGTCGGATCCTACGAGCAGTACTTC.

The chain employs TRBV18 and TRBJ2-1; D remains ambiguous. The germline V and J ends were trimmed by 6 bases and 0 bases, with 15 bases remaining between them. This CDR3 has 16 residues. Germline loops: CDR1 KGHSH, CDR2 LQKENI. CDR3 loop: CASSLTGYGSYNEQFF. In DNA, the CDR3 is TGTGCCAGCTCGCTTACCGGGTACGGCTCCTACAATGAGCAGTTCTTC.

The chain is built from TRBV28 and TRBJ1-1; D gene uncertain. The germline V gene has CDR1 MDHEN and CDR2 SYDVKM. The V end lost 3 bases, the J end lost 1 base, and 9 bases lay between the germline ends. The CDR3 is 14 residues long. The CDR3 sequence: CASSLIQRNTEAFF. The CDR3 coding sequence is TGTGCCAGCAGTTTGATTCAAAGGAACACTGAAGCTTTCTTT.

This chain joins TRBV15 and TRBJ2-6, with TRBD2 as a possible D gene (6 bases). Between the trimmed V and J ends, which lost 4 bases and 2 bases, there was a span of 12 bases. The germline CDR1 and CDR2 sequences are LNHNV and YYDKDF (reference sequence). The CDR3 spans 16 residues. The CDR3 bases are TGTGCCACCAGCAATCGGCGGGGTGCTGGGGCCAACGTCCTGACTTTC. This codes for CATSNRRGAGANVLTF.

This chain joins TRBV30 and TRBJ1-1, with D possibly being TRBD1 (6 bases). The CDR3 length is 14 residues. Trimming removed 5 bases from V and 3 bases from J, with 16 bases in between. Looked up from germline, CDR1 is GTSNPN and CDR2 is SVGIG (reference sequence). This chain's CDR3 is CAWDPQGSYTEAFF. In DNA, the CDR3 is TGTGCCTGGGACCCACAGGGATCGTACACTGAAGCTTTCTTT.

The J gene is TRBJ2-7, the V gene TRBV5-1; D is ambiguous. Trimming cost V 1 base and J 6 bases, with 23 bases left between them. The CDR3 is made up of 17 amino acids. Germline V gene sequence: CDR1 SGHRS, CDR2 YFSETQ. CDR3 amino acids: CASSLTRPPGSEAEQYF. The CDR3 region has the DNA TGCGCCAGCAGCTTGACTCGCCCTCCCGGTTCTGAGGCCGAGCAGTACTTC.

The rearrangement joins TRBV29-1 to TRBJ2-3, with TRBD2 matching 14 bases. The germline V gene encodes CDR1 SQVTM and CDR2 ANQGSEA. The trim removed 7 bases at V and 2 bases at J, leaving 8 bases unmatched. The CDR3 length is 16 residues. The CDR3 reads CSERTSGRTNTDTQYF. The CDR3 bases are TGCAGCGAAAGGACTAGCGGGAGGACCAACACAGATACGCAGTATTTT.

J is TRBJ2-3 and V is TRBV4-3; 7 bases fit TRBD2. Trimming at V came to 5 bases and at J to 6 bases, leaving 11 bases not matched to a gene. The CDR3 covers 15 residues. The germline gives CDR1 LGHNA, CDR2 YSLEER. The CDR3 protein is CASSKAGVGVDTQYF. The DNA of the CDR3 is TGCGCCAGCAGCAAGGCGGGAGTTGGGGTGGATACGCAGTATTTT.

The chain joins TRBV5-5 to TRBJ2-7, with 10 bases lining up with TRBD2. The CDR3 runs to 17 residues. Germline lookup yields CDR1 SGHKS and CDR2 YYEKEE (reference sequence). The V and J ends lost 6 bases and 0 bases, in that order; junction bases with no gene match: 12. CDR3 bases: TGTGCCAGCATCCCAGCGGGAGGGCCTGGAATCTCCTACGAGCAGTACTTC. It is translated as CASIPAGGPGISYEQYF.

Here the CDR3 reads CAWSRGTDTQYF. Here the CDR3 DNA reads TGTGCCTGGAGTAGGGGCACAGATACGCAGTATTTT. This rearrangement joins TRBV30 to TRBJ2-3; D remains unclear. CDR3 length: 12 amino acids. Germline assignment: CDR1 GTSNPN and CDR2 SVGIG (reference sequence). The V and J ends lost 2 bases and 1 base respectively, with 4 bases between them.